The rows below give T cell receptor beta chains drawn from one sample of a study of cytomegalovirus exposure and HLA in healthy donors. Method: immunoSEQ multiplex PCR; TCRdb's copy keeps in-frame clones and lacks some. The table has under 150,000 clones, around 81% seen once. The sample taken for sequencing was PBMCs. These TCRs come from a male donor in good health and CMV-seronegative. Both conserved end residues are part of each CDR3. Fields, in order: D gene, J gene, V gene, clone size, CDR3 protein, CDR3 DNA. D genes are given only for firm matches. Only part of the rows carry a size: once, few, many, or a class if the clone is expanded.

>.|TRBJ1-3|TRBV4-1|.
CASSPDPAGSSSGNTIYF
TGCGCCAGCAGCCCAGATCCGGCGGGGAGTAGCTCTGGAAACACCATATATTTT
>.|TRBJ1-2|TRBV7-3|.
CASSPDKNYGYTF
TGTGCCAGCAGCCCGGACAAGAACTATGGCTACACCTTC
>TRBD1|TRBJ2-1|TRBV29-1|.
CSVPARQGGYNEQLF
TGCAGCGTTCCAGCCCGACAGGGCGGATACAATGAGCAGCTCTTC
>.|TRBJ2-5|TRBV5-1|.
CASSPAGQETQYF
TGCGCCAGCAGCCCGGCGGGGCAAGAGACCCAGTACTTC
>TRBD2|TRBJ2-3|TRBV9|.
CASSGGLAGGADTQYF
TGTGCCAGCAGCGGAGGACTAGCGGGAGGTGCAGATACGCAGTATTTT
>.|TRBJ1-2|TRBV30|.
CAWTRRGAGNYGYTF
TGTGCCTGGACAAGGCGGGGCGCGGGTAACTATGGCTACACCTTC
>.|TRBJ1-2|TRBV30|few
CAWSPSGIYGYTF
TGTGCCTGGAGTCCCTCAGGGATCTATGGCTACACCTTC
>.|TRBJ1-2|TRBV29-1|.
CSVEVEQSYGYTF
TGCAGCGTTGAAGTGGAACAGAGCTATGGCTACACCTTC
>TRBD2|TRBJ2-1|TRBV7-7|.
CASSPVAGLKFHEQFF
TGTGCTAGCAGCCCCGTCGCGGGACTAAAGTTCCATGAGCAGTTCTTC
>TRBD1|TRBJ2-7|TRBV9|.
CASSPGQGAYEQYF
TGTGCCAGCAGCCCCGGACAGGGGGCCTACGAGCAGTACTTC
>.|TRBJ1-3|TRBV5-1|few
CASSLGGVENTIYF
TGCGCCAGCAGCTTGGGGGGAGTGGAAAACACCATATATTTT
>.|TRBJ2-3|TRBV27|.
CASSLRRGGIVRTDTQYF
TGTGCCAGCAGCCTCCGGAGGGGCGGGATCGTTAGGACAGATACGCAGTATTTT
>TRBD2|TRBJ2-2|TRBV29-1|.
CSVIPGLAGAPDTGELFF
TGCAGCGTCATCCCGGGACTAGCGGGAGCCCCGGACACCGGGGAGCTGTTTTTT
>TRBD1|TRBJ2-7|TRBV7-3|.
CASSRTHRGGYEQYF
TGTGCCAGCAGCCGAACTCACAGGGGTGGCTACGAGCAGTACTTC
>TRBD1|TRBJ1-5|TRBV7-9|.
CASSLAEDRGLMGNQPQHF
TGTGCCAGCAGCTTAGCTGAGGACAGGGGTTTGATGGGCAATCAGCCCCAGCATTTT
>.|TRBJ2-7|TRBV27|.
CASGDRAYEQYF
TGTGCCAGCGGTGACAGAGCCTACGAGCAGTACTTC